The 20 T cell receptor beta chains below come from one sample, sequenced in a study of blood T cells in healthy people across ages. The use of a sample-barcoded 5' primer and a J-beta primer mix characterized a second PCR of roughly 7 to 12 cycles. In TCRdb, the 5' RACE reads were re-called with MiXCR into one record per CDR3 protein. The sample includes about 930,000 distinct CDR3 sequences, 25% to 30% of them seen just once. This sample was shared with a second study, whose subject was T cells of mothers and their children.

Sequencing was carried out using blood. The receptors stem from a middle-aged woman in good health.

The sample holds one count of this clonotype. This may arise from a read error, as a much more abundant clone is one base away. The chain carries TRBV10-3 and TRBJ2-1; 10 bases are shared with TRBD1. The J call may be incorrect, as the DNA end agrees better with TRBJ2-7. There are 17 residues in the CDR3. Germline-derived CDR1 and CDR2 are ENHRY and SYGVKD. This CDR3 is CAISLTIRDRGYNEQYF. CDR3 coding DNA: TGTGCCATCAGCCTTACGATCCGGGACAGGGGATACAATGAGCAGTACTTC.

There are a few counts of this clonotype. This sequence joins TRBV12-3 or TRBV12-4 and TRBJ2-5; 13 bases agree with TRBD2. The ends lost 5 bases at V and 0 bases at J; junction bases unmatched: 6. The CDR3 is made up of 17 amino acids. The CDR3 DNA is TGTGCCAGCAGTCCGGGACTAGCGGGGATGTACCAAGAGACCCAGTACTTC. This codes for CASSPGLAGMYQETQYF.

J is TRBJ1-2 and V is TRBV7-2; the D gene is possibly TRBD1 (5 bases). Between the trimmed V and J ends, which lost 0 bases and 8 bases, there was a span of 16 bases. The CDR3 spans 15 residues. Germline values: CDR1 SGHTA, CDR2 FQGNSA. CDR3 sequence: CASSLAYQGTGGYTF. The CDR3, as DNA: TGTGCCAGCAGCTTAGCATATCAGGGAACTGGGGGCTACACCTTC.

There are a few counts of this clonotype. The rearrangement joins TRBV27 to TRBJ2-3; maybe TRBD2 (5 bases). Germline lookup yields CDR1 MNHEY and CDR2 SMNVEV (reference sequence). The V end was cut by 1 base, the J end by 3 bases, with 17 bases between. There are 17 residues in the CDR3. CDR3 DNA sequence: TGTGCCAGCAGTTTATGGGCGGGCCCACCGAGTACAGATACGCAGTATTTT. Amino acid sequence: CASSLWAGPPSTDTQYF.

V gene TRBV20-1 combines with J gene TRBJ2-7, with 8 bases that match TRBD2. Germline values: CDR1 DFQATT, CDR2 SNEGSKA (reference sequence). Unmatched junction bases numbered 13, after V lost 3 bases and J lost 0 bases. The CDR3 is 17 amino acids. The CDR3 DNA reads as TGCAGTGCTAGCCCTCGGGCGGGGGGCTTCATCTCCTACGAGCAGTACTTC. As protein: CSASPRAGGFISYEQYF.

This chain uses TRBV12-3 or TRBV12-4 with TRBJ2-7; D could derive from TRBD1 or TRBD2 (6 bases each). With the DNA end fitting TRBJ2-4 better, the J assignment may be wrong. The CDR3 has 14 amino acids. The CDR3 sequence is CASRRGAGENIQYF. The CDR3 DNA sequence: TGTGCCAGCAGGCGCGGGGCAGGGGAAAACATTCAGTACTTC.

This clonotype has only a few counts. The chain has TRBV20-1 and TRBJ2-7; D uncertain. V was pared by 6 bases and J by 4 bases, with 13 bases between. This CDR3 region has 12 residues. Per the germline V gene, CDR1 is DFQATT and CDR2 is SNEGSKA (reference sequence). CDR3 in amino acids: CSANDLGYEQYF. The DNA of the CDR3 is TGCAGTGCGAACGACCTGGGGTACGAGCAGTACTTC.

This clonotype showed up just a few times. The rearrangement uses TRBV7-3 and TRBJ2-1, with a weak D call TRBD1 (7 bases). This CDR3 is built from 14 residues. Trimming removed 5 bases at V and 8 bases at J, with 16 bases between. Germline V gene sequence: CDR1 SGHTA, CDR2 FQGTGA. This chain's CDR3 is CASSRRDRGDEQFF. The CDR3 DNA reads TGTGCCAGCAGCCGGAGGGACAGAGGGGATGAGCAGTTCTTC.

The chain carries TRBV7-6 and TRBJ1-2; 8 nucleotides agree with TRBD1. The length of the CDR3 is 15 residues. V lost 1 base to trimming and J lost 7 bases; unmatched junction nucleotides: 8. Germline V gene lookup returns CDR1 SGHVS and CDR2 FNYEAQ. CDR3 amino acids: CASSLVTGGAGGYTF. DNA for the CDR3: TGTGCCAGCAGCTTAGTAACAGGGGGAGCGGGTGGCTACACCTTC.

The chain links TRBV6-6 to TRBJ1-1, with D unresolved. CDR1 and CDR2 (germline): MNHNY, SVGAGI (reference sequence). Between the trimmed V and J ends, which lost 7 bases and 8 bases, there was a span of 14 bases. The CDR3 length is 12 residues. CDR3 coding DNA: TGTGCCAGCACCCTGGACCTTACCGAAGCTTTCTTT. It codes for CASTLDLTEAFF.

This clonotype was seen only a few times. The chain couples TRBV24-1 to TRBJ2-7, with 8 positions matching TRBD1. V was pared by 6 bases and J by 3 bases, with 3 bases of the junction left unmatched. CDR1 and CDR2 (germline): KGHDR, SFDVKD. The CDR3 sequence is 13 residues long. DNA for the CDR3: TGTGCCACCAGTCCCACAGGGGGCTACGAGCAGTACTTC. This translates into CATSPTGGYEQYF.

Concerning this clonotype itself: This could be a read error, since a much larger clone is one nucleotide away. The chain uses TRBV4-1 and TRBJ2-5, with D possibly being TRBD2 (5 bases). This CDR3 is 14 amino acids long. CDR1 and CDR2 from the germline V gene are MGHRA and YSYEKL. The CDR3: CTSSRLSGQETQYF. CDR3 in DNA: TGCACCAGCAGCCGGCTGAGCGGCCAAGAGACCCAGTACTTC.

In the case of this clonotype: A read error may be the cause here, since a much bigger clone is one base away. The CDR3 is CASSLARGRDLVKNIQYF. The DNA of the CDR3 is TGTGCCAGCAGCTTAGCGAGGGGTAGAGACCTAGTCAAAAACATTCAGTACTTC. The chain uses TRBV7-2 and TRBJ2-4; D might be TRBD1 or TRBD2, each matching 5 bases. The V end was cut by 0 bases, the J end by 3 bases, with 18 bases between. The CDR3 spans 18 residues. Germline-derived CDR1 and CDR2 are SGHTA and FQGNSA. Supplemented by reference TRBV7-2 and TRBJ2-4, the full variable domain reads GAGVSQSPSNKVTEKGKDVELRCDPISGHTALYWYRQSLGQGLEFLIYFQGNSAPDKSGLPSDRFSAERTGGSVSTLTIQRTQQEDSAVYLCASSLARGRDLVKNIQYFGAGTRLSVL.

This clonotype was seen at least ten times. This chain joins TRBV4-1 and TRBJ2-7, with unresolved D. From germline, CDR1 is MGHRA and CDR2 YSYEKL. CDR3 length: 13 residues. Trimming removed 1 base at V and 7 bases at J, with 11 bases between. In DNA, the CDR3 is TGCGCCAGCAGCCAAGTCCTCCGAGATGAGCAGTACTTC. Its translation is CASSQVLRDEQYF.

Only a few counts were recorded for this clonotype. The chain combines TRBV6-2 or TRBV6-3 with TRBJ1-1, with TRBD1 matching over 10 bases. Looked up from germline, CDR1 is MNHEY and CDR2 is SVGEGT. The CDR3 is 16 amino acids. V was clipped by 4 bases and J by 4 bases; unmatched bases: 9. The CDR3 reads CASSSDRGRRSTEAFF. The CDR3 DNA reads TGTGCCAGCAGTTCGGACAGGGGGAGACGGAGCACTGAAGCTTTCTTT.

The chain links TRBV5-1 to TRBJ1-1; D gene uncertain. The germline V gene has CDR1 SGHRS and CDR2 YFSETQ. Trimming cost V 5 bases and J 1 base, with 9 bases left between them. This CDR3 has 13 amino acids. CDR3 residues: CASRQSQNTEAFF. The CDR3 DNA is TGCGCCAGCAGGCAGAGCCAGAACACTGAAGCTTTCTTT.

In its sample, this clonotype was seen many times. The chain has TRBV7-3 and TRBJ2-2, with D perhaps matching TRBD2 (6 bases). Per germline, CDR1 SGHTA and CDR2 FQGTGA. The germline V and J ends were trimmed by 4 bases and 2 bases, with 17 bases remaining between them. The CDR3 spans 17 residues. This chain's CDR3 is CASSSTGGVFNTGELFF. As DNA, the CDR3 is TGTGCCAGCAGCTCCACCGGGGGAGTTTTCAACACCGGGGAGCTGTTTTTT.

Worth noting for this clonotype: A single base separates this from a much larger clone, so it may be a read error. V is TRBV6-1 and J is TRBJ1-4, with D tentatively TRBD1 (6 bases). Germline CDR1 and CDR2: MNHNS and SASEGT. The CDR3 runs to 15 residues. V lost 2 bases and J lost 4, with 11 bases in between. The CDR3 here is CASSEPGAVNEKLFF. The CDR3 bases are TGTGCCAGCAGTGAACCAGGGGCAGTTAATGAAAAACTGTTTTTT.

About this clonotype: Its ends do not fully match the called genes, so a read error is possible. The CDR3 spells CPSSQPGQGYEQYF. The CDR3 DNA follows: TGTCCCAGCAGCCAGCCGGGACAGGGATACGAGCAGTACTTC. The V and J genes are TRBV3-1 and TRBJ2-7, with TRBD1 matching over 9 bases. Germline V gene data show CDR1 as LGHDT and CDR2 as YNNKEL (reference sequence). The CDR3 has 14 residues.

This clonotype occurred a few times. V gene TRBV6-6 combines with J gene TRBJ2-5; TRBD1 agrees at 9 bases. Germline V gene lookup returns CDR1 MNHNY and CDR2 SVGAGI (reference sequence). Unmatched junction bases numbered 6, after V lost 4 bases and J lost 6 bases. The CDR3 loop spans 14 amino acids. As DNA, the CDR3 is TGTGCCAGCAGTTTTAGGACAGGGGCACAGACCCAGTACTTC. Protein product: CASSFRTGAQTQYF.